This T cell receptor beta chain was sequenced during a study of shared clonotypes between healthy human individuals. Study-wide context: Participating donors consisted of two women and a few men aged 18 to 49. Findings and caveats of the study: Among the subsets, naive ones generally showed larger estimated richness than memory ones.

The germline V gene has CDR1 LGHNT and CDR2 FRNRAP. This CDR3 is 12 amino acids long. Healthy and HIV-negative, the adult donors had no recent acute infections or vaccinations. Genomic DNA belonging to each subset was distributed in equal measure over several immunoSEQ plates. TCRdb's table, derived via immunoSEQ multiplex PCR, lists solely in-frame clones and lacks some. The data contain about 1,500,000 clones, more than 95% of them seen just once; the ten biggest clones take up approximately 1.1%. For this clone: Its specificity is unknown. The junction and the germline gene differ at one end; a read error may be behind it.

V gene TRBV12-5 combines with J gene TRBJ1-3; TRBD1 might be the D (6 bases). The TCR originated in a man younger than 40 in good health. The sequencing input was naive CD4+ T cells sorted from blood. The sample's subset: CD45RA+ positively selected. The CDR3 DNA sequence: TGTGCTAGTGGTTTATGGGACACAGACCTGCATTTT. Amino acids: CASGLWDTDLHF.